The T cell receptor (beta chain) described here comes from a study of T cell responses to AZD1222 COVID-19 vaccine. Findings and caveats of the study: Dominant at 160-218 and 743-854, vaccine-associated CD4 TCRs also spanned spike. Unmutated variant regions reportedly attract nearly half of all spike-specific TCRs.

Details on this clone: Its antigen is undetermined.

CDR1 is LNHNV and CDR2 is YYDKDF in the germline V gene (reference sequence). The CDR3 is 12 residues long. The ends were cut back, 1 base at V and 5 bases at J, with 5 bases in the middle. Assay: immunoSEQ multiplex PCR; the TCRdb copy retains only in-frame clones and omits some. Counted here are under 50,000 clones, about 90% occurring once; the ten biggest clones make up more than 20%. The rearrangement links TRBV15 to TRBJ2-5; weak D call: TRBD2 (5 bases). The material was peripheral blood, obtained 28 days after the second dose of the MenACWY control vaccine. This sequence originates from an adult who received the MenACWY meningococcal vaccine as a control. The CDR3, as DNA: TGTGCCACCAGCAGAGTAGCGGAGACCCAGTACTTC. It specifies CATSRVAETQYF.